This TCR beta chain was recorded in a study of prognosis after radiotherapy for stage I lung cancer. Starting from genomic DNA, TCR beta CDR3 was amplified through two-round multiplex PCR. The authors ran first-round PCR with primers specific to each TRBV and TRBJ gene. Primers of the universal type were employed in the second round of PCR. TCRdb processed the multiplex PCR reads anew with MiXCR; each CDR3 protein has one entry. The data show roughly 14,000 distinct CDR3 sequences, about 60% seen once. Two time points each involved a draw of approximately 6.4 milliliters of peripheral blood. There are 11 residues in the CDR3. Trimming shortened V by 1 base and J by 6 bases, and 4 bases separated the two germline ends. Germline assignment: CDR1 LGHDT and CDR2 YNNKEL (reference sequence). Study results and limitations: Shannon entropy after stereotactic body radiation therapy was lower in patients who developed distant metastases.

In its sample, this clonotype ranks as medium-sized (0.01 to 0.1%). Its antigen is still unknown. The receptor was isolated from a donor aged 50 or older with non-small cell lung cancer. This sequence joins TRBV3-1 and TRBJ2-7; D unclear. The sample consisted of PBMCs, taken before or after stereotactic body radiation therapy (not recorded which). This CDR3 reads CASSQVSEQYF. CDR3 in DNA: TGTGCCAGCAGCCAAGTCAGCGAGCAGTACTTC.